This T cell receptor (beta chain) was retrieved from a study of blood T cells in healthy people across ages (dated by TCRdb to the mid-2010s). About the full investigation: In model experiments, template switching captured about one uniquely barcoded TCR beta cDNA molecule for every two T cells. Age-related changes in TCR beta repertoire diversity were measured in the study by deep sequencing normalized with unique cDNA molecular identifiers. Donors were grouped into four age groups: young (average approximately 16 years), middle-aged (39), aged (about 60) and long-lived (around 80). Donors of different ages were randomly distributed across sequencing lanes to avoid experimental bias. Two additional independent replicas of 1 million unique cDNA reads from the same blood draw were analyzed for two donors (one aged 18 to 30 and one aged 80 or older).

Results and caveats for the whole study, not just this receptor: A strong correlation was found between observed TCR beta diversity and the percentage of naive T cells measured by flow cytometry. Since profiling was done on bulk unsorted PBMCs, naive and antigen-experienced compartments could not be conclusively compared. Observed TCR beta diversity per million T cells fell roughly linearly with age, and a significant reduction was already apparent by age around 36. Estimates of total diversity from one million sequenced T cells were regarded as lower bounds and underestimates. The CMV infection status of donors was not known, potentially confounding age-related changes in expanded clonotypes. Compared with the aged group, the long-lived group had more naive CD4+ T cells, fewer expanded clones and increased TCR diversity, suggesting age selection.

The receptor library was made with 5' RACE. The sequencer was an Illumina HiSeq 2500. A second PCR of about 6 to 11 cycles was run with a J-beta primer mix and a sample-barcoded 5' primer. A template-switch 5' adaptor carrying 12 random nucleotides introduced a unique molecular identifier onto each TCR beta cDNA molecule. At least 2.5 million CDR3-containing paired-end reads were obtained from each sample. First-strand cDNA was synthesized from all RNA with the Mint cDNA synthesis kit, primed by a TRBC-specific oligonucleotide. Following uracil-DNA glycosylase treatment, a first 18-cycle PCR with universal primers M1SS and BC2_uni_R was performed on all cDNA. The authors' analysis ran thus. For normalization, 1 million high-quality reads, each with a distinct molecular identifier, were randomly selected from each sample. Instead of being binned into consensus sequences, reads that shared molecular identifiers were thrown out. CDR3 identification, clonotype clustering and error correction used MiTCR with a Q25 quality threshold and the strictest error-elimination algorithm. A nonparametric unseen species model using Euler transformation provided a lower-bound estimate of total TCR beta diversity. The public reads were reanalyzed by TCRdb: fastp trimming at Q25, MiXCR alignment, in-frame beta chains only. Entries are consolidated by CDR3 protein sequence, retaining the most common genes and DNA. TCRdb, not the authors, supplied the V and J calls. A total of fewer than 950,000 distinct CDR3 sequences appear in this sample, roughly 40% of them only once. 10% to 15% of the sample belongs to the ten largest clones.

Of note for this clonotype: This receptor's antigen is unknown. The junction departs from the called germline gene at one end, perhaps through a read error.

The CDR1 and CDR2 encoded by the germline V gene are SQVTM and ANQGSEA. The CDR3 holds 14 amino acids from the cysteine to the phenylalanine. Only CDR3 DNA is held: 42 bases, read in frame from base 1. The donors were some 39 Caucasian individuals from Russia, aged roughly 6 to 100 years, who were systemically healthy. About 10 milliliters of peripheral blood were collected from each donor into EDTA-treated Vacutainer tubes. Ficoll-Paque density-gradient centrifugation was used to isolate PBMCs, with at least 6.5 million per sample. Trizol reagent was used to extract total RNA from the PBMCs, yielding at least 5 micrograms per sample. The percentages of naive CD45RAhigh/CD27high T cells were determined by flow cytometry on a PBMC aliquot from every donor.

The sequencing sample was made of blood. Here the chain combines TRBV29-1 and TRBJ2-1; 7 bases in the middle match TRBD1. This clonotype originated in a man between 18 and 29 years old in good health. The DNA sequence follows: TGCAGCGTTGGGCGGCAGGGGGTCTACAATAAGCAGTTCTTC. It specifies CSVGRQGVYNKQFF.